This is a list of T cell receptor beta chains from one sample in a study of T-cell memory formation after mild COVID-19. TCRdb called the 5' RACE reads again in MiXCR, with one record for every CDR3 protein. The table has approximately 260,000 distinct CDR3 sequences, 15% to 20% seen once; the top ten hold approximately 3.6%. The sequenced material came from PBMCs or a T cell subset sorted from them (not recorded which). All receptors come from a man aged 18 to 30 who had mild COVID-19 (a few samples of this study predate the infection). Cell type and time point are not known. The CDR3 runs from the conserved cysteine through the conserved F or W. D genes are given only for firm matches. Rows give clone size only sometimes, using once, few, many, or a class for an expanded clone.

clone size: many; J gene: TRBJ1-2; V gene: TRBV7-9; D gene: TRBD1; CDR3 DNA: TGTGCCAGCAGCTTTGGGAGAGGGGGCGCTTATGGCTACACCTTC; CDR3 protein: CASSFGRGGAYGYTF
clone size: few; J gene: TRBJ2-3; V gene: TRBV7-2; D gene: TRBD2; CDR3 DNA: TGTGCCAGCAGCCCGACTAGCGGGGGGTGGACGCAGTATTTT; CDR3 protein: CASSPTSGGWTQYF
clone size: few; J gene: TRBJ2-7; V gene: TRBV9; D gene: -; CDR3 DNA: TGTGCCAGCAGCGTGGTCGGGGAGAGAGGGAGCGAGCAGTACTTC; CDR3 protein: CASSVVGERGSEQYF
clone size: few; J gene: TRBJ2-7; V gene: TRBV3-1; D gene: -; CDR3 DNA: TGTGCCAGCAGCCAAGTCGGAGGGATCTACGAGCAGTACTTC; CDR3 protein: CASSQVGGIYEQYF
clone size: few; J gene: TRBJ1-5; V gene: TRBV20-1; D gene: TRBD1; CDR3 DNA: TGCAGTGCTCGGGACAGCCCCAATCAGCCCCAGCATTTT; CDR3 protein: CSARDSPNQPQHF
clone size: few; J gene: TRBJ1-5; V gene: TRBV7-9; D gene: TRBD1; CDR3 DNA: TGTGCCAGCAGCTTAGAGGGACAGGGGTCCCGAATGCCCCAGCATTTT; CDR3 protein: CASSLEGQGSRMPQHF
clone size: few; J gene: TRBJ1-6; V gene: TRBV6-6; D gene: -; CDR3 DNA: TGTGCCAGCAGTTACGCGTGGGGGGATTCACCCCTCCACTTT; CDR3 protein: CASSYAWGDSPLHF
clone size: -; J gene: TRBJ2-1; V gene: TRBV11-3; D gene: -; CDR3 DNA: TGTGCCAGCAGCCGCAGGGGGGAGGGCAATGAGCAGTTCTTC; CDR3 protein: CASSRRGEGNEQFF
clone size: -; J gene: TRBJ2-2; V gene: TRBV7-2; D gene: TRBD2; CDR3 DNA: TGTGCCAGCAGCTTTAGCGGGAGAGACACCGGGGAGCTGTTTTTT; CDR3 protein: CASSFSGRDTGELFF
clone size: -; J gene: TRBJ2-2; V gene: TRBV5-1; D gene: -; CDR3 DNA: TGCGCCAGCGGGTGGGAGTGGAACGCCGGGGAGCTGTTTTTT; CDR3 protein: CASGWEWNAGELFF